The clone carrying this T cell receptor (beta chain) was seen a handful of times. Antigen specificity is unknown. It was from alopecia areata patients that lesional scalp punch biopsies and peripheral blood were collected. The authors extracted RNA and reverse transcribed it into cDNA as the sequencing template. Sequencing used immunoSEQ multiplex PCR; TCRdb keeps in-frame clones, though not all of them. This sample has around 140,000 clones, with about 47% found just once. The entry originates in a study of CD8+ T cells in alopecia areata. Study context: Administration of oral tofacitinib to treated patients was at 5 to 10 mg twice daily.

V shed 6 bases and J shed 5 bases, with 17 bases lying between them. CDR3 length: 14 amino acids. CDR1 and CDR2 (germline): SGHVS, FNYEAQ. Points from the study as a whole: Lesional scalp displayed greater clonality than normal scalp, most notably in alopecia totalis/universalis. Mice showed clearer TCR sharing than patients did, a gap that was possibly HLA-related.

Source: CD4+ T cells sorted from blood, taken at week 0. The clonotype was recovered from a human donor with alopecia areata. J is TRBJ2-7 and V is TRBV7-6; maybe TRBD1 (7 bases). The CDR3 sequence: CASSFAGQRDEQYF. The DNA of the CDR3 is TGTGCCAGCAGTTTCGCGGGACAGCGGGACGAGCAGTACTTC.